What follows describes a single T cell receptor (beta chain). Antigen unknown. This entry belongs to a study of OX40 agonist ivuxolimab in advanced cancers. Findings of the study overall: Clonal expansion by week 6 occurred in CD4+ and CD8+ blood T cells (at 0.1 to 3.0 mg/kg).

TCRdb's copy holds only in-frame clones and misses some; the assay was immunoSEQ multiplex PCR. The sample lists approximately 97,000 clones; roughly nine tenths were seen once. The ends were cut back, 4 bases at V and 7 bases at J, with 10 bases in the middle. The germline CDR1 and CDR2 sequences are MNHEY and SMNVEV (reference sequence). This CDR3 region has 13 residues. The chain joins TRBV27 to TRBJ1-4, with D unresolved. The sample was CD4+ or CD8+ T cells sorted from blood, taken in a trial of the OX40 agonist ivuxolimab. The TCR comes from an adult with an advanced solid tumor such as melanoma, head and neck, liver or kidney cancer. The DNA of the CDR3 is TGTGCCAGCAGTTCGATTTGGGGTGAAAAACTGTTTTTT. Its translation: CASSSIWGEKLFF.